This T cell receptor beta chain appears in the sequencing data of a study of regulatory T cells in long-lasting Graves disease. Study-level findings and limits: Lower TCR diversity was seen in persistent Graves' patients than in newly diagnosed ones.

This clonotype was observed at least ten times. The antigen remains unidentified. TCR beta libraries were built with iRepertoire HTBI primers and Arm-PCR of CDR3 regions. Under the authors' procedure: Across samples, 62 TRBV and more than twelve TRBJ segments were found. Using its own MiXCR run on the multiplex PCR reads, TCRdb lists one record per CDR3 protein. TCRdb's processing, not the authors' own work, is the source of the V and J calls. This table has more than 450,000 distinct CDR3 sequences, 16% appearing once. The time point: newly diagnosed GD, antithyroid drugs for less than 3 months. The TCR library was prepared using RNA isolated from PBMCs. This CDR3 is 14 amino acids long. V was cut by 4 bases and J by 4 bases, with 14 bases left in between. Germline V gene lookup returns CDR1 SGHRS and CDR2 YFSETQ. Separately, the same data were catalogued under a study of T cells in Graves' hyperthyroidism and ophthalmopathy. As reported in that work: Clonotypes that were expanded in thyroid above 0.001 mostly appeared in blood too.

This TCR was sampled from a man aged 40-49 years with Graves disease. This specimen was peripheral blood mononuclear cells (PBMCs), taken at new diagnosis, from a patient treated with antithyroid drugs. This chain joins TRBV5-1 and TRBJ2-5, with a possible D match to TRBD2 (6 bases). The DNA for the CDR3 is TGCGCCAGCAGCCTGATGGACGGGGGAGAGACCCAGTACTTC. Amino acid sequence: CASSLMDGGETQYF.